The next 17 T cell receptor beta chains were all read from a single sample in a study of T cell responses to AZD1222 COVID-19 vaccine. Libraries were prepared by immunoSEQ multiplex PCR; TCRdb keeps only in-frame clonotypes and omits some of them. Seen here are 90,000 to 150,000 clones, about 88% observed once, and the top ten hold about 2.9%. The sequenced sample was peripheral blood, obtained 28 days after the second AZD1222 dose. Receptors were obtained from an adult who received the AZD1222 COVID-19 vaccine.

The chain employs TRBV18 and TRBJ2-5; D unresolved. The CDR3 is 16 amino acids. CDR1 and CDR2 (germline): KGHSH, LQKENI. V lost 0 bases to trimming and J lost 5 bases, with 16 bases between them. The CDR3 is CASSPPRNTLGETQYF. The CDR3 bases are TGTGCCAGCTCACCACCGCGAAACACCCTAGGGGAGACCCAGTACTTC.

J is TRBJ1-5 and V is TRBV5-1; D gene unclear. Between the trimmed V and J ends, which lost 4 bases and 5 bases, there was a span of 13 bases. Germline V CDR1 and CDR2: SGHRS, YFSETQ. This CDR3 has 14 residues. The CDR3 DNA follows: TGCGCCAGCAGCGTCCCCCCCAACCATCAGCCCCAGCATTTT. This encodes CASSVPPNHQPQHF.

The J gene is TRBJ1-4, the V gene TRBV5-5, with D perhaps TRBD1 (5 bases). Trimming pared 4 bases from V and 4 bases from J, leaving 11 bases between. This CDR3 is 14 amino acids long. Germline CDR1 is SGHKS and CDR2 is YYEKEE (reference sequence). The chain's CDR3 is CASSLGLHNEKLFF. In DNA, the CDR3 is TGTGCCAGCAGCCTGGGACTTCATAATGAAAAACTGTTTTTT.

This clone was counted many times. The V gene is TRBV9, the J gene TRBJ1-2; TRBD1 might be the D (5 bases). The germline V and J ends were trimmed by 2 bases and 10 bases, with 9 bases remaining between them. Germline V gene sequence: CDR1 SGDLS, CDR2 YYNGEE. The CDR3 runs 11 residues. CDR3 DNA: TGTGCCAGCAGCGTGAAGGGGATCTACACCTTC. Protein: CASSVKGIYTF.

This sequence joins TRBV6-5 and TRBJ1-4, with TRBD1 identical over 10 bases. Germline loops: CDR1 MNHEY, CDR2 SVGAGI. The CDR3 is 13 amino acids. The V gene end was trimmed by 7 bases and the J gene end by 7 bases; junction bases not matched to a gene: 3. The CDR3 coding sequence is TGTGCCAGCACCCGGGACAGGGGTGAAAAACTGTTTTTT. Translation: CASTRDRGEKLFF.

The chain carries TRBV6-1 and TRBJ1-1; D not certain. The V gene's germline CDR1 is MNHNS and CDR2 SASEGT. The CDR3 loop spans 13 amino acids. V was clipped by 2 bases and J by 1 base, with 5 bases between them. CDR3 region: CASSEWGNTEAFF. Written as DNA, the CDR3 is TGTGCCAGCAGTGAATGGGGGAACACTGAAGCTTTCTTT.

The chain combines TRBV6-2 or TRBV6-3 with TRBJ1-2; no definite D call. Trimming cost V 0 bases and J 6 bases, with 11 bases left between them. Germline V CDR1 and CDR2: MNHEY, SVGEGT. The length of the CDR3 is 14 residues. Here the CDR3 DNA reads TGTGCCAGCAGTTACTCCAGATACCTCGATGGCTACACCTTC. Amino acids: CASSYSRYLDGYTF.

The chain is built from TRBV5-1 and TRBJ1-4; the match to TRBD1 covers 10 bases. Germline trimming cut 0 bases from V and 8 bases from J; bases unmatched to any gene: 7. The CDR3 loop spans 16 amino acids. The germline V gene has CDR1 SGHRS and CDR2 YFSETQ. In DNA form, the CDR3 reads TGCGCCAGCAGCTTGGGGGACAGGGGAACGAAGGAAAAACTGTTTTTT. It translates to CASSLGDRGTKEKLFF.

The chain recombines TRBV5-1 with TRBJ2-2; 9 positions agree with TRBD1. This CDR3 spans 15 amino acids. Per germline, CDR1 SGHRS and CDR2 YFSETQ. The V segment lost 0 bases and the J segment 6 bases; nucleotides outside the gene matches: 3. Here the CDR3 DNA reads TGCGCCAGCAGCTTGGGGGACAGGGACGCCGGGGAGCTGTTTTTT. Residues: CASSLGDRDAGELFF. Full variable domain (rest looked up from reference TRBV5-1 and TRBJ2-2): KAGVTQTPRYLIKTRGQQVTLSCSPISGHRSVSWYQQTPGQGLQFLFEYFSETQRNKGNFPGRFSGRQFSNSRSEMNVSTLELGDSALYLCASSLGDRDAGELFFGEGSRLTVL.

J is TRBJ2-1 and V is TRBV12-3 or TRBV12-4; D may be TRBD2 (5 bases). V dropped 0 bases and J dropped 10 bases, with 7 bases sitting between them. The CDR3 is 12 amino acids. CDR3 region: CASSLARAEQFF. As DNA, the CDR3 is TGTGCCAGCAGTTTAGCGCGGGCAGAGCAGTTCTTC.

A single count supports this clone. This chain uses TRBV29-1 with TRBJ2-1; 7 positions match TRBD2. The junction had 11 bases not matched to a gene; V was cut back by 4 bases and J by 8 bases. The length of the CDR3 is 14 residues. Germline V gene lookup returns CDR1 SQVTM and CDR2 ANQGSEA. The CDR3 loop reads CSVVLADRPHEQFF. DNA for the CDR3: TGCAGCGTTGTTCTAGCGGACCGACCCCATGAGCAGTTCTTC.

The chain uses TRBV27 and TRBJ2-5; D may be TRBD1 or TRBD2 (6 bases each). Germline V gene sequence: CDR1 MNHEY, CDR2 SMNVEV (reference sequence). Trimming stripped 6 bases from V and 5 bases from J, with 16 bases between. The CDR3 spans 14 residues. In nucleotides, the CDR3 is TGTGCCAGCAGCTCCTTAGGGGGGCCGGAGACCCAGTACTTC. Its translation is CASSSLGGPETQYF.

The J gene is TRBJ1-1, the V gene TRBV4-1; tentative D call: TRBD1 (6 bases). Looked up from germline, CDR1 is MGHRA and CDR2 is YSYEKL. The length of the CDR3 is 14 residues. V lost 1 base and J 3 bases, leaving 9 bases between the germline ends. The CDR3 coding sequence is TGCGCCAGCAGCCAAGCCGGGGGCTACACTGAAGCTTTCTTT. As protein: CASSQAGGYTEAFF.

This chain uses TRBV19 with TRBJ1-2; D unclear. Germline V gene data show CDR1 as LNHDA and CDR2 as SQIVND (reference sequence). Deletions cut 7 bases from V and 2 bases from J, with 5 bases between. This CDR3 contains 11 residues. The CDR3, as DNA: TGTGCCAGTATCCAGAACTATGGCTACACCTTC. Encoded protein: CASIQNYGYTF.

The genes are TRBV12-3 or TRBV12-4 and TRBJ2-1; D is possibly TRBD2 (6 bases). V dropped 3 bases and J dropped 12 bases, with 9 bases sitting between them. The CDR3 extends over 11 amino acids. The CDR3 sequence is CASSLAGRQFF. The CDR3 DNA reads TGTGCCAGCAGTTTGGCGGGGCGGCAGTTCTTC.

This chain joins TRBV7-2 and TRBJ1-5; a possible D gene is TRBD1 (6 bases). The CDR3 has 15 residues. Germline lookup yields CDR1 SGHTA and CDR2 FQGNSA. Trimming cost V 5 bases and J 8 bases, with 19 bases left between them. The CDR3 sequence is CASSQNVGAGKPQHF. The CDR3 nucleotides are TGTGCCAGCAGCCAAAACGTGGGGGCAGGCAAGCCCCAGCATTTT.

This sequence joins TRBV7-3 and TRBJ2-3; TRBD2 matches at 7 bases. Germline V gene sequence: CDR1 SGHTA, CDR2 FQGTGA. V trimming: 3 bases; J trimming: 2 bases; junction bases outside the gene matches: 2. CDR3 length: 14 amino acids. The CDR3, as DNA: TGTGCCAGCAGCTTTGGGGGGGACACAGATACGCAGTATTTT. Amino acid sequence: CASSFGGDTDTQYF.